A selection of T cell receptor beta chains follows, all from one sample in a study of blood T cells in healthy people across ages. TCRdb re-analysed the 5' RACE reads in MiXCR, keeping a single row per CDR3 protein. Of approximately 730,000 distinct CDR3 sequences listed, less than 70% are singletons. Sequences were obtained from blood. The receptors originated from a man aged 80 or over in good health. Each CDR3 is given with its conserved first and last residue. Each record gives: D gene, V gene, clone size, J gene, CDR3 DNA, CDR3 protein. D genes are given only for firm matches. Clone size is not always given. Where it is, it says once, few, many or a class for expanded clones.

D gene: NA
V gene: TRBV27
clone size: NA
J gene: TRBJ2-7
CDR3 DNA: TGTGCCAGCAGTTTATTTCAGACCAACTACGAGCAGTACTTC
CDR3 protein: CASSLFQTNYEQYF

D gene: NA
V gene: TRBV5-1
clone size: NA
J gene: TRBJ2-1
CDR3 DNA: TGCGCCAGCAGCTTGCGATTGTACGGGAGTGGCTACAATGAGCAGTTCTTC
CDR3 protein: CASSLRLYGSGYNEQFF

D gene: TRBD1
V gene: TRBV20-1
clone size: NA
J gene: TRBJ1-2
CDR3 DNA: TGCAGTGCTACGATCACCGGGACAGGGGGTGGCTACACCTTC
CDR3 protein: CSATITGTGGGYTF

D gene: NA
V gene: TRBV21-1
clone size: NA
J gene: TRBJ2-7
CDR3 DNA: TGTGCCAGCAGCGTAACGGAGAGGGGGTCCTACGAGCAGTACTTC
CDR3 protein: CASSVTERGSYEQYF

D gene: TRBD2
V gene: TRBV29-1
clone size: few
J gene: TRBJ2-3
CDR3 DNA: TGCAGCGCCGGGGGCGTTGCGGGAGGGGGTAGCACAGATACGCAGTATTTT
CDR3 protein: CSAGGVAGGGSTDTQYF

D gene: TRBD2
V gene: TRBV24-1
clone size: NA
J gene: TRBJ2-1
CDR3 DNA: TGTGCCACCAAGGTAGGTGGGAGGGCCTCTGAGCAGTTCTTC
CDR3 protein: CATKVGGRASEQFF

D gene: NA
V gene: TRBV6-5
clone size: once
J gene: TRBJ1-5
CDR3 DNA: TGTGCCAGCAGTTACGACAGAAATCAGCCCCAGCATTTT
CDR3 protein: CASSYDRNQPQHF

D gene: NA
V gene: TRBV4-1
clone size: few
J gene: TRBJ2-7
CDR3 DNA: TGCGCCAGCAGCCCGGTAGCAACTTACGAGCAGTACTTC
CDR3 protein: CASSPVATYEQYF

D gene: TRBD2
V gene: TRBV5-1
clone size: few
J gene: TRBJ2-1
CDR3 DNA: TGCGCCAGCAGCTTAGCGGGAGGGGTCGATGAGCAGTTCTTC
CDR3 protein: CASSLAGGVDEQFF

D gene: NA
V gene: TRBV6-1
clone size: NA
J gene: TRBJ2-5
CDR3 DNA: TGTGCCAGCAGTGACCCGGGGACCCAGTACTTC
CDR3 protein: CASSDPGTQYF

D gene: TRBD1
V gene: TRBV7-9
clone size: NA
J gene: TRBJ2-7
CDR3 DNA: TGTGCCAGCAGCTCCGAAACAGGGGTCCACGAGCGGTACTTC
CDR3 protein: CASSSETGVHERYF

D gene: NA
V gene: TRBV9
clone size: NA
J gene: TRBJ2-1
CDR3 DNA: TGTGCCAGCAGCGTAATGCCGAGTGAGCAGTTCTTC
CDR3 protein: CASSVMPSEQFF

D gene: NA
V gene: TRBV28
clone size: few
J gene: TRBJ2-3
CDR3 DNA: TGTGCCAGCAGCCCTCTGACCCGAACGCAGTATTTT
CDR3 protein: CASSPLTRTQYF

D gene: TRBD1
V gene: TRBV29-1
clone size: few
J gene: TRBJ2-7
CDR3 DNA: TGCAGCGTTTTCCGTGGACAGGGTTCCGAGCAGTACTTC
CDR3 protein: CSVFRGQGSEQYF

D gene: TRBD2
V gene: TRBV28
clone size: few
J gene: TRBJ2-3
CDR3 DNA: TGTGCCAGCAGTTCCGTCCGGGGGGCAGATACGCAGTATTTT
CDR3 protein: CASSSVRGADTQYF